These T cell receptor beta chains were read from a single sample in a study of response to subunit inactivated influenza vaccine. MiXCR was run by TCRdb on the RT-PCR reads, yielding one entry per CDR3 protein. The top ten clones hold 6% to 7% of a sample with 550,000 to 800,000 distinct CDR3 sequences, approximately 13% of them seen once. This specimen was PBMCs from blood, taken 14 to 15 days before vaccination. The source is a man aged 50 to 59 who received an inactivated influenza vaccine. CDR3s include the opening cysteine and the closing phenylalanine or tryptophan. The D gene is left open where the match is weak. The size entry is marked missing in some rows and otherwise reads once, few, many or a size class.

j_call v_call clone_size d_call cdr3_aa cdr3_nt
TRBJ2-3 TRBV5-1 few TRBD2 CASSQRTRWDTQYF TGCGCCAGCAGCCAAAGGACTAGATGGGATACGCAGTATTTT
TRBJ2-3 TRBV5-1 few TRBD2 CASSFRLAGYTDTQYF TGCGCCAGCAGCTTCCGACTAGCGGGATACACAGATACGCAGTATTTT
TRBJ2-7 TRBV20-1 . TRBD2 CSAGRRGDEQYF TGCAGTGCTGGTCGACGGGGGGACGAGCAGTACTTC
TRBJ1-2 TRBV7-2 few . CASRGLWRTNYGYTF TGTGCCAGCAGGGGGTTATGGAGGACTAACTATGGCTACACCTTC
TRBJ2-1 TRBV5-6 few TRBD1 CASSLAGTGDNEQFF TGTGCCAGCAGCCTTGCCGGGACAGGGGACAATGAGCAGTTCTTC
TRBJ2-3 TRBV14 few . CASSPVGRTDTQYF TGTGCCAGCAGTCCGGTGGGGCGCACAGATACGCAGTATTTT
TRBJ2-3 TRBV5-1 once TRBD2 CASTSGGAVDTQYF TGCGCCAGCACAAGCGGGGGGGCCGTAGATACGCAGTATTTT
TRBJ2-1 TRBV20-1 few TRBD2 CSARDPGREGQNEQFF TGCAGTGCTAGAGATCCGGGGCGGGAGGGCCAAAATGAGCAGTTCTTC
TRBJ2-3 TRBV6-2/TRBV6-3 . TRBD2 CASRPLAGAAGGTDTQYF TGTGCCAGCAGGCCACTAGCGGGGGCCGCCGGCGGCACAGATACGCAGTATTTT
TRBJ1-5 TRBV12-3/TRBV12-4 few . CASSFFPQPQHF TGTGCCAGCAGTTTCTTTCCTCAGCCCCAGCATTTT
TRBJ2-5 TRBV5-1 . . CASSSTPLPAQETQYF TGCGCCAGCAGCTCGACACCGCTCCCTGCCCAAGAGACCCAGTACTTC
TRBJ2-7 TRBV20-1 . TRBD2 CSARDPTSGGIDEQYF TGCAGTGCTAGAGATCCAACTAGCGGGGGGATCGACGAGCAGTACTTC
TRBJ2-1 TRBV5-4 few TRBD2 CASSPGTSGRLGNEQFF TGTGCCAGCAGCCCCGGGACTAGCGGGAGGCTAGGGAATGAGCAGTTCTTC
TRBJ2-1 TRBV4-3 . . CASSQGDGLHEQFF TGCGCCAGCAGCCAAGGTGATGGGCTGCATGAGCAGTTCTTC
TRBJ1-2 TRBV6-2/TRBV6-3 . . CATLWGLGGDYGYTF TGTGCCACCCTCTGGGGCCTCGGCGGGGACTATGGCTACACCTTC
TRBJ2-5 TRBV5-1 few . CASSPGSGGQSETQYF TGCGCCAGCAGCCCGGGCTCTGGGGGGCAAAGTGAGACCCAGTACTTC
TRBJ1-2 TRBV7-9 few . CASSMGDGYTF TGTGCCAGCAGCATGGGTGATGGCTACACCTTC
TRBJ1-1 TRBV7-9 . . CASSRQVEAFF TGTGCCAGCAGCCGTCAGGTTGAAGCTTTCTTT
TRBJ2-2 TRBV20-1 . TRBD2 CSAIGGRTNTGELFF TGCAGTGCTATTGGCGGGAGGACGAACACCGGGGAGCTGTTTTTT
TRBJ1-2 TRBV9 once . CASSVDLGSTGRDGYTF TGTGCCAGCAGCGTAGATCTTGGGTCGACAGGTCGCGATGGCTACACCTTC
TRBJ1-2 TRBV5-1 few . CASSPGGVTGDGYTF TGCGCCAGCAGCCCGGGGGGGGTCACGGGTGATGGCTACACCTTC
TRBJ2-1 TRBV4-3 . TRBD2 CASSQTGTRIGNEQFF TGCGCCAGCAGCCAAACTGGGACTAGGATAGGCAATGAGCAGTTCTTC
TRBJ2-1 TRBV29-1 . . CSVDGGLAYNEQFF TGCAGCGTTGACGGGGGACTCGCCTACAATGAGCAGTTCTTC
TRBJ2-7 TRBV28 . . CASSLTAGEQYF TGTGCCAGCAGTTTAACAGCGGGCGAGCAGTACTTC
TRBJ2-1 TRBV28 many TRBD2 CASRLAGGPGSYNEQFF TGTGCCAGCAGACTAGCGGGAGGGCCTGGGTCCTACAATGAGCAGTTCTTC
TRBJ2-6 TRBV6-1 few . CASKQGGAGANVLTF TGTGCCAGCAAACAGGGAGGGGCTGGGGCCAACGTCCTGACTTTC
TRBJ2-1 TRBV12-3/TRBV12-4 many . CASTARIDNEQFF TGTGCCAGCACCGCACGGATAGACAATGAGCAGTTCTTC
TRBJ2-5 TRBV5-6 few . CASSSTYVGSTYEQETQYF TGTGCCAGCAGCTCAACGTATGTAGGCTCAACCTATGAACAAGAGACCCAGTACTTC
TRBJ1-6 TRBV19 few . CASSRRDGGFGYNSPLHF TGTGCCAGTAGCCGAAGAGACGGAGGGTTTGGGTATAATTCACCCCTCCACTTT
TRBJ2-7 TRBV20-1 many . CSASVQAYEQYF TGCAGTGCTAGTGTCCAGGCCTACGAGCAGTACTTC
TRBJ2-2 TRBV7-2 many TRBD1 CASSSRQGTGELFF TGTGCCAGCAGCTCTCGACAGGGAACCGGGGAGCTGTTTTTT
TRBJ2-7 TRBV6-2/TRBV6-3 few . CASRNLLTITPYEQYF TGTGCCAGCAGAAACCTTCTCACTATAACCCCCTACGAGCAGTACTTC
TRBJ2-3 TRBV7-9 . . CASSFFSGNTDTQYF TGTGCCAGCAGCTTTTTTAGCGGAAACACAGATACGCAGTATTTT
TRBJ2-7 TRBV7-6 few . CASSSWGIRSISYEQYF TGTGCCAGCAGCTCCTGGGGTATCCGTTCCATCTCCTACGAGCAGTACTTC
TRBJ2-7 TRBV28 few TRBD1 CASSFGTASLEQYF TGTGCCAGCAGTTTTGGGACAGCCTCGTTGGAGCAGTACTTC
TRBJ2-7 TRBV18 . . CASSPPAWPYEQYF TGTGCCAGCTCACCACCGGCTTGGCCCTACGAGCAGTACTTC
TRBJ2-3 TRBV7-2 few TRBD2 CASSLGLAAIGDTQYF TGTGCCAGCAGCTTAGGACTAGCGGCGATTGGGGATACGCAGTATTTT
TRBJ2-7 TRBV10-3 few TRBD2 CAISESAGGLWEQYF TGTGCCATCAGTGAGTCAGCGGGGGGTTTGTGGGAGCAGTACTTC
TRBJ2-2 TRBV7-2 few . CASSTGGLANTGELFF TGTGCCAGCAGCACTGGGGGGCTAGCGAACACCGGGGAGCTGTTTTTT
TRBJ2-1 TRBV20-1 few TRBD1 CSARDQDRGGYNEQFF TGCAGTGCTAGAGATCAGGACAGGGGGGGTTACAATGAGCAGTTCTTC
TRBJ2-3 TRBV14 . TRBD2 CASSLTVAGATYF TGTGCCAGCAGCCTTACGGTAGCGGGAGCGACGTATTTT
TRBJ2-2 TRBV7-8 few TRBD2 CASSLSGGHNTGELFF TGTGCCAGCAGCTTAAGCGGGGGCCATAACACCGGGGAGCTGTTTTTT
TRBJ2-3 TRBV7-9 many TRBD1 CASSLAGGWDTQYF TGTGCCAGCAGCTTAGCAGGGGGCTGGGATACGCAGTATTTT
TRBJ1-3 TRBV7-2 . . CASSLVWASGNTIYF TGTGCCAGCAGCTTAGTCTGGGCCTCTGGAAACACCATATATTTT
TRBJ2-3 TRBV4-1 few TRBD2 CASSQVRGGLDTQYF TGCGCCAGCAGCCAAGTGCGGGGGGGCCTGGATACGCAGTATTTT
TRBJ2-3 TRBV10-3 . . CAISGQGKADPLGAQYF TGTGCCATCAGTGGCCAGGGGAAAGCAGACCCCCTTGGGGCGCAGTATTTT
TRBJ2-5 TRBV28 . . CASSPAGAAGETQYF TGTGCCAGCAGTCCAGCCGGTGCGGCCGGGGAGACCCAGTACTTC
TRBJ2-6 TRBV10-3 . TRBD1 CAISATGAGANVLTF TGTGCCATCAGTGCGACAGGGGCTGGGGCCAACGTCCTGACTTTC
TRBJ2-7 TRBV10-3 . TRBD1 CAISDPGQGNYEQYF TGTGCCATCAGTGACCCGGGACAGGGGAACTACGAGCAGTACTTC
TRBJ2-1 TRBV30 . TRBD2 CAWRPSGTPNEQFF TGTGCCTGGAGGCCCAGCGGGACCCCCAATGAGCAGTTCTTC
TRBJ1-2 TRBV5-1 few TRBD1 CASSNPGQGISYTF TGCGCCAGCAGCAACCCGGGACAGGGGATCTCCTACACCTTC